This is a list of T cell receptor beta chains from one sample in a study of shared clonotypes between healthy human individuals. Produced via immunoSEQ multiplex PCR; TCRdb's table is partial and in-frame only. The sample contains some 500,000 clones, 90% to 96% of which appear only once. Specimen: naive CD4+ T cells sorted from blood. These receptors all come from a woman in her twenties or thirties in good health. The CDR3 runs from the conserved cysteine through the conserved F or W. A D gene is named only where the DNA matches it firmly. Not every row has a clone size; where given, it reads once, few, many or a size class.

j_call: TRBJ1-3; v_call: TRBV30; d_call: -; clone_size: -; cdr3_aa: CAWSEGNTIYF; cdr3_nt: TGTGCCTGGAGCGAAGGAAACACCATATATTTT
j_call: TRBJ1-2; v_call: TRBV19; d_call: -; clone_size: -; cdr3_aa: CATWGTIDGYTF; cdr3_nt: TGTGCCACATGGGGGACGATAGATGGCTACACCTTC
j_call: TRBJ2-2; v_call: TRBV19; d_call: -; clone_size: -; cdr3_aa: CASSNHGGTGELFF; cdr3_nt: TGTGCCAGTAGTAACCACGGGGGCACCGGGGAGCTGTTTTTT
j_call: TRBJ1-1; v_call: TRBV6-1; d_call: TRBD1; clone_size: -; cdr3_aa: CASRGQGGPEAFF; cdr3_nt: TGTGCCAGCCGGGGACAGGGTGGACCTGAAGCTTTCTTT
j_call: TRBJ2-7; v_call: TRBV5-1; d_call: TRBD1; clone_size: -; cdr3_aa: CASSRDRDYEQYF; cdr3_nt: TGCGCCAGCAGCCGGGACAGGGACTACGAGCAGTACTTC
j_call: TRBJ1-5; v_call: TRBV11-1; d_call: -; clone_size: -; cdr3_aa: CASSLGTTNQPQHF; cdr3_nt: TGTGCCAGCAGCCTGGGAACAACGAATCAGCCCCAGCATTTT
j_call: TRBJ2-5; v_call: TRBV27; d_call: -; clone_size: -; cdr3_aa: CASRHHEGETQYF; cdr3_nt: TGTGCCAGCAGACACCATGAGGGGGAGACCCAGTACTTC
j_call: TRBJ1-3; v_call: TRBV6-1; d_call: -; clone_size: -; cdr3_aa: CASRWGNTIYF; cdr3_nt: TGTGCCAGCAGATGGGGAAACACCATATATTTT
j_call: TRBJ1-1; v_call: TRBV7-2; d_call: -; clone_size: -; cdr3_aa: CASSLVAGNTEAFF; cdr3_nt: TGTGCCAGCAGCTTAGTGGCCGGGAACACTGAAGCTTTCTTT
j_call: TRBJ2-7; v_call: TRBV18; d_call: -; clone_size: -; cdr3_aa: CASSPPGLLNEQYF; cdr3_nt: TGTGCCAGCTCACCTCCGGGACTTCTCAACGAGCAGTACTTC
j_call: TRBJ2-7; v_call: TRBV19; d_call: TRBD2; clone_size: -; cdr3_aa: CASSQLAGGGEQYF; cdr3_nt: TGTGCCAGTAGTCAACTAGCGGGAGGAGGGGAGCAGTACTTC
j_call: TRBJ2-4; v_call: TRBV19; d_call: TRBD2; clone_size: -; cdr3_aa: CASSLRTSFTKNIQYF; cdr3_nt: TGTGCCAGTAGTCTAAGGACTAGTTTTACCAAAAACATTCAGTACTTC
j_call: TRBJ2-7; v_call: TRBV29-1; d_call: -; clone_size: -; cdr3_aa: CSVVRGVYEQYF; cdr3_nt: TGCAGCGTTGTACGGGGAGTATACGAGCAGTACTTC
j_call: TRBJ1-5; v_call: TRBV28; d_call: -; clone_size: -; cdr3_aa: CASEDGGYSNQPQHF; cdr3_nt: TGTGCCAGCGAGGACGGGGGATATAGCAATCAGCCCCAGCATTTT
j_call: TRBJ1-5; v_call: TRBV28; d_call: -; clone_size: -; cdr3_aa: CASSLIGGVGPNQPQHF; cdr3_nt: TGTGCCAGCAGTTTAATAGGGGGGGTTGGCCCCAATCAGCCCCAGCATTTT
j_call: TRBJ2-7; v_call: TRBV28; d_call: TRBD2; clone_size: -; cdr3_aa: CASTEGRGEQYF; cdr3_nt: TGTGCCAGCACAGAGGGGAGGGGCGAGCAGTACTTC
j_call: TRBJ2-7; v_call: TRBV4-2; d_call: -; clone_size: few; cdr3_aa: CASSQAYEQYF; cdr3_nt: TGTGCCAGCAGCCAAGCATACGAGCAGTACTTC
j_call: TRBJ1-5; v_call: TRBV19; d_call: TRBD1; clone_size: -; cdr3_aa: CASSISDRGFSNQPQHF; cdr3_nt: TGTGCCAGTAGTATCTCGGACAGGGGGTTTAGCAATCAGCCCCAGCATTTT
j_call: TRBJ1-2; v_call: TRBV27; d_call: -; clone_size: -; cdr3_aa: CASRTENYGYTF; cdr3_nt: TGTGCCAGCAGGACGGAGAACTATGGCTACACCTTC
j_call: TRBJ2-3; v_call: TRBV6-6; d_call: -; clone_size: -; cdr3_aa: CASSLARTDTQYF; cdr3_nt: TGTGCCAGCAGTCTAGCCCGCACAGATACGCAGTATTTT
j_call: TRBJ2-3; v_call: TRBV5-1; d_call: -; clone_size: -; cdr3_aa: CASSLFDGTSTDTQYF; cdr3_nt: TGCGCCAGCAGCTTGTTTGACGGGACTAGCACAGATACGCAGTATTTT
j_call: TRBJ1-1; v_call: TRBV7-8; d_call: -; clone_size: -; cdr3_aa: CASSLAGGTGRKAFF; cdr3_nt: TGTGCCAGCAGCTTAGCGGGGGGCACAGGCAGAAAAGCTTTCTTT
j_call: TRBJ2-7; v_call: TRBV7-9; d_call: -; clone_size: -; cdr3_aa: CASSRTVFYEQYF; cdr3_nt: TGTGCCAGCAGCCGGACGGTTTTCTACGAGCAGTACTTC
j_call: TRBJ1-2; v_call: TRBV7-8; d_call: -; clone_size: -; cdr3_aa: CASSFIYTGLDYGYTF; cdr3_nt: TGTGCCAGCAGCTTTATTTACACAGGGCTGGACTATGGCTACACCTTC
j_call: TRBJ2-7; v_call: TRBV6-6; d_call: TRBD2; clone_size: -; cdr3_aa: CASSLTSGSLEQYF; cdr3_nt: TGTGCCAGCAGCTTAACTAGCGGCTCCCTCGAGCAGTACTTC
j_call: TRBJ2-5; v_call: TRBV29-1; d_call: TRBD2; clone_size: -; cdr3_aa: CSAGAGQQETQYF; cdr3_nt: TGCAGCGCCGGAGCGGGGCAGCAAGAGACCCAGTACTTC
j_call: TRBJ2-7; v_call: TRBV28; d_call: TRBD2; clone_size: -; cdr3_aa: CASTLAGGSYEQYF; cdr3_nt: TGTGCCAGCACTCTAGCGGGTGGCTCCTACGAGCAGTACTTC
j_call: TRBJ2-1; v_call: TRBV30; d_call: TRBD2; clone_size: -; cdr3_aa: CAWTATSGSSYNEQFF; cdr3_nt: TGTGCCTGGACTGCGACTAGCGGGAGCTCCTACAATGAGCAGTTCTTC
j_call: TRBJ1-1; v_call: TRBV29-1; d_call: -; clone_size: -; cdr3_aa: CSVGPEGTTEAFF; cdr3_nt: TGCAGCGTTGGTCCGGAAGGGACAACTGAAGCTTTCTTT
j_call: TRBJ1-2; v_call: TRBV10-3; d_call: TRBD1; clone_size: -; cdr3_aa: CAISTGQGYGYTF; cdr3_nt: TGTGCCATCAGTACGGGACAGGGCTATGGCTACACCTTC
j_call: TRBJ1-1; v_call: TRBV6-6; d_call: -; clone_size: -; cdr3_aa: CASRGPSEAFF; cdr3_nt: TGTGCCAGCAGGGGGCCTAGTGAAGCTTTCTTT
j_call: TRBJ2-5; v_call: TRBV29-1; d_call: TRBD1; clone_size: -; cdr3_aa: CSVERDSQETQYF; cdr3_nt: TGCAGCGTTGAAAGGGACAGTCAAGAGACCCAGTACTTC
j_call: TRBJ1-5; v_call: TRBV5-1; d_call: -; clone_size: -; cdr3_aa: CASSLPGGNQPQHF; cdr3_nt: TGCGCCAGCAGCTTGCCCGGGGGCAATCAGCCCCAGCATTTT
j_call: TRBJ2-7; v_call: TRBV4-1; d_call: TRBD1; clone_size: -; cdr3_aa: CASSQGQGGSYEQYF; cdr3_nt: TGCGCCAGCAGCCAAGGACAGGGGGGAAGCTACGAGCAGTACTTC
j_call: TRBJ2-4; v_call: TRBV28; d_call: TRBD1; clone_size: -; cdr3_aa: CASIQGVAKNIQYF; cdr3_nt: TGTGCCAGCATTCAGGGGGTGGCCAAAAACATTCAGTACTTC
j_call: TRBJ2-1; v_call: TRBV29-1; d_call: TRBD1; clone_size: -; cdr3_aa: CSVERGDRAWEQFF; cdr3_nt: TGCAGCGTTGAAAGGGGTGACAGGGCGTGGGAGCAGTTCTTC
j_call: TRBJ2-1; v_call: TRBV6-4; d_call: TRBD2; clone_size: -; cdr3_aa: CASSDASGSYNEQFF; cdr3_nt: TGTGCCAGCAGTGACGCTAGCGGGAGCTACAATGAGCAGTTCTTC
j_call: TRBJ2-7; v_call: TRBV14; d_call: TRBD1; clone_size: -; cdr3_aa: CASSLTPGQGVYEQYF; cdr3_nt: TGTGCCAGCAGCCTCACACCGGGACAGGGGGTATACGAGCAGTACTTC
j_call: TRBJ2-7; v_call: TRBV25-1; d_call: TRBD2; clone_size: -; cdr3_aa: CASSEYAGLGGAYEQYF; cdr3_nt: TGTGCCAGCAGTGAATACGCGGGGCTGGGAGGGGCCTACGAGCAGTACTTC
j_call: TRBJ1-2; v_call: TRBV6-6; d_call: TRBD1; clone_size: -; cdr3_aa: CASSRDRGRDGYTF; cdr3_nt: TGTGCCAGCAGTCGCGACAGGGGGCGCGATGGCTACACCTTC
j_call: TRBJ1-5; v_call: TRBV11-3; d_call: TRBD1; clone_size: -; cdr3_aa: CATGGGHDQPQHF; cdr3_nt: TGTGCCACCGGAGGGGGCCATGATCAGCCCCAGCATTTT
j_call: TRBJ2-5; v_call: TRBV29-1; d_call: TRBD2; clone_size: -; cdr3_aa: CSVERGGETQYF; cdr3_nt: TGCAGCGTTGAAAGGGGAGGGGAGACCCAGTACTTC
j_call: TRBJ2-7; v_call: TRBV5-1; d_call: -; clone_size: -; cdr3_aa: CASSRDNYEQYF; cdr3_nt: TGCGCCAGCAGCAGGGACAACTACGAGCAGTACTTC
j_call: TRBJ2-5; v_call: TRBV30; d_call: TRBD2; clone_size: -; cdr3_aa: CAWGKRDGAFQETQYF; cdr3_nt: TGTGCCTGGGGGAAGCGGGACGGGGCTTTCCAAGAGACCCAGTACTTC
j_call: TRBJ2-7; v_call: TRBV7-9; d_call: -; clone_size: once; cdr3_aa: CASSLAGGYEQYF; cdr3_nt: TGTGCCAGCAGCTTAGCGGGCGGCTACGAGCAGTACTTC
j_call: TRBJ1-1; v_call: TRBV19; d_call: TRBD1; clone_size: -; cdr3_aa: CASTYTGTVNTEAFF; cdr3_nt: TGTGCCAGTACCTACACAGGGACAGTGAACACTGAAGCTTTCTTT
j_call: TRBJ2-7; v_call: TRBV11-1; d_call: TRBD2; clone_size: once; cdr3_aa: CASSHSWASGYTYEQYF; cdr3_nt: TGTGCCAGCAGTCACAGTTGGGCTAGCGGGTATACCTACGAGCAGTACTTC
j_call: TRBJ2-7; v_call: TRBV9; d_call: TRBD2; clone_size: -; cdr3_aa: CASSVGTSGRALYEQYF; cdr3_nt: TGTGCCAGCAGCGTAGGGACTAGCGGGAGGGCCCTCTACGAGCAGTACTTC
j_call: TRBJ1-1; v_call: TRBV5-6; d_call: -; clone_size: once; cdr3_aa: CASSFRPVANTEAFF; cdr3_nt: TGTGCCAGCAGCTTCCGACCGGTTGCGAACACTGAAGCTTTCTTT
j_call: TRBJ2-7; v_call: TRBV19; d_call: -; clone_size: once; cdr3_aa: CASSIGAAGTPQYEQYF; cdr3_nt: TGTGCCAGTAGTATTGGGGCTGCGGGAACGCCCCAATACGAGCAGTACTTC
j_call: TRBJ2-1; v_call: TRBV6-1; d_call: -; clone_size: -; cdr3_aa: CASSDWGEQFF; cdr3_nt: TGTGCCAGCAGTGATTGGGGGGAGCAGTTCTTC